This T cell receptor beta chain was identified in a study of TIL therapy for anti-PD-1-resistant metastatic lung cancer. The libraries were made with immunoSEQ v3. Assay: immunoSEQ multiplex PCR; the TCRdb copy retains only in-frame clones and omits some. The sample consists of under 70,000 clones, around 70% of them appearing once. This clone showed up just a few times. The junction departs from the called germline gene at one end, perhaps through a read error. Time point specified: pre-treatment sample, taken before nivolumab and TIL therapy. Germline V CDR1 and CDR2: LGHNA, YNFKEQ. The CDR3 covers 18 residues.

Sequenced material: blood, taken at baseline. The clonotype originates from a person aged 25 to 80 with non-small cell lung cancer. The rearrangement uses TRBV4-2 and TRBJ1-5, with TRBD1 as a possible D gene (6 bases). The DNA of the CDR3 is TGTGCCAGCACCCAAAATGGGGGGGCTAAGTATAGCAATCAGCCCCAGCATTTT. Translating gives CASTQNGGAKYSNQPQHF.